This note documents a single TCR beta chain sequence. The antigen is undetermined. A sample-barcoded 5' primer and a J-beta primer mix were used in a second PCR of roughly 7 to 11 cycles. Via MiXCR, TCRdb re-called the 5' RACE reads, giving one row per CDR3 protein. Among 1 million to 1.2 million distinct CDR3 sequences listed, roughly two fifths were seen once. The CDR3 consists of 15 residues. CDR1 is SGHTA, CDR2 FQGNSA, per germline. This sample was included in a study of blood T cells in healthy people across ages. General study points: A strong correlation between TCR beta diversity and naive T cell percentage was seen. Older age coincided with a roughly linear decline in TCR beta diversity per million T cells. There was no known CMV status for donors, so expanded clonotype changes were possibly confounded.

The donors, all healthy, were Caucasians living in Russia, aged roughly 6 to 100. The clonotype comes from a man younger than 30 in good health. The sample consisted of blood. This sequence joins TRBV7-2 and TRBJ2-5; TRBD1 agrees at 10 bases. Near its end, the DNA agrees better with TRBJ2-7, so the J call may be wrong. The DNA of the CDR3 is TGTGCCAGCAGCTTCACCGGGACAGGGGAATACGAGCAGTACTTC. Amino acid sequence: CASSFTGTGEYEQYF.